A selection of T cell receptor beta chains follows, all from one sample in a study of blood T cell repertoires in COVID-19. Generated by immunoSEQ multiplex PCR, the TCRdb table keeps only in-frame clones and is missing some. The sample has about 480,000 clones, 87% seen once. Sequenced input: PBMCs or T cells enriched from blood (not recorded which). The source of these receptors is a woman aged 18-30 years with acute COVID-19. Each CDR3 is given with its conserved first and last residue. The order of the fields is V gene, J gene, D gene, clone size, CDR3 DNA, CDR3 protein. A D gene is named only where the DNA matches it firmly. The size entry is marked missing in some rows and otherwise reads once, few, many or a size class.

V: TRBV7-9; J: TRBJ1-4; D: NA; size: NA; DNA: TGTGGAGCAGGTGTGGGGGCCACTGAAAAACTGTTTTTT; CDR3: CGAGVGATEKLFF
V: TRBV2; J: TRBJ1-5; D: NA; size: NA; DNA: TGTGCCAGCAGCTCCGGGAGCTATCAGCCCCAGCATTTT; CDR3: CASSSGSYQPQHF
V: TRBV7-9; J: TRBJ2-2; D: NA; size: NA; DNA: TGTGCCAGCAGCAGAACGGGTAACACCGGGGAGCTGTTTTTT; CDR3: CASSRTGNTGELFF
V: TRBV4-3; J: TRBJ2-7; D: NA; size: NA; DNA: TGCGCCAGCAGCCAAGACATCAACGTAGAATACGAGCAGTACTTC; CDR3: CASSQDINVEYEQYF
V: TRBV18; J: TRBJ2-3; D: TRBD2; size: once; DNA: TGTGCCAGCTCACCACCGGCTAGCGGGAGGTTAGCAGATACGCAGTATTTT; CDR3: CASSPPASGRLADTQYF
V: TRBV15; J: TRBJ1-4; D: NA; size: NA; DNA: TGTGCCACCAGCAGAGAGGGGACACCAAATGAAAAACTGTTTTTT; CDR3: CATSREGTPNEKLFF
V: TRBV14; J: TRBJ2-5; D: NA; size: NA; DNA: TGTGCCAGCAGCCAAGATAGCGTGACCCAGTACTTC; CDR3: CASSQDSVTQYF
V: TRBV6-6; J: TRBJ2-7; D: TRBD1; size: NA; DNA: TGTGCCAGCTCAGACAGGGCGGGTTACGAGCAGTACTTC; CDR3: CASSDRAGYEQYF
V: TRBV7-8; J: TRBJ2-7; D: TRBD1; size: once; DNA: TGTGCCAGCAGCTTAAACGGACAGGGCAACAACGAGCAGTACTTC; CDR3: CASSLNGQGNNEQYF
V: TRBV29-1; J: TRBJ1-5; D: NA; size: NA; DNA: TGCAGCGTGCGAGGGGGAAGCAATCAGCCCCAGCATTTT; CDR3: CSVRGGSNQPQHF
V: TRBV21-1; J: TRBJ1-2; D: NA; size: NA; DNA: TGTGCCAGCAGCAAGCCCTCACAGACCTATGGCTACACCTTC; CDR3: CASSKPSQTYGYTF
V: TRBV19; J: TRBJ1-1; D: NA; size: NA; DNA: TGTGCCAGTAGGACAGGTCGGGGCACTGAAGCTTTCTTT; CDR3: CASRTGRGTEAFF
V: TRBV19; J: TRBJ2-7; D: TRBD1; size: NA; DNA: TGTGCCAGTAGTATCCCCTCGGCAGGGGGAAGATACGAGCAGTACTTC; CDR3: CASSIPSAGGRYEQYF
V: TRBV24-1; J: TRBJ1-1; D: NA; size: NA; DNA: TGTGCCACCAGTGATCAACAGGGAGACACTGAAGCTTTCTTT; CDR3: CATSDQQGDTEAFF
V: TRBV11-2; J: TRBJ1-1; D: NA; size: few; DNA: TGTGCCAGCAGCTTAGAGGGCCCGAACACTGAAGCTTTCTTT; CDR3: CASSLEGPNTEAFF
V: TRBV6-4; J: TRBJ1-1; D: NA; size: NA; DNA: TGTGCCAGTTCCAATCGGGGGGACACTGAAGCTTTCTTT; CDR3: CASSNRGDTEAFF
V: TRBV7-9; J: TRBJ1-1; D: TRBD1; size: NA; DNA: TGTGCCAGCAGCCCCGGGACAGTCGATGAAGCTTTCTTT; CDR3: CASSPGTVDEAFF
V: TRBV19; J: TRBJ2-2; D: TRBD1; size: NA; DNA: TGTGCCAGTACGACAGGGGGCATCTCCGGGGAGCTGTTTTTT; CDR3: CASTTGGISGELFF
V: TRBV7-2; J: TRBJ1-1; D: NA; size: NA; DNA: TGTGCCAGGAGCGGGGACATGAACACTGAAGCTTTCTTT; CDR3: CARSGDMNTEAFF
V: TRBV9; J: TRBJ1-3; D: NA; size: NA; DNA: TGTGCCAGCAGCGTAGTGGCAGGGGTGGGAAACACCATATATTTT; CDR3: CASSVVAGVGNTIYF
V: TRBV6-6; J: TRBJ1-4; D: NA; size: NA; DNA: TGTGCCAGCAGTCTCGGGGGGGGGCTTATTGAAAAACTGTTTTTT; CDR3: CASSLGGGLIEKLFF